This TCR beta chain was sequenced for a study of control samples from healthy donors and cancer patients. J gave up 5 bases and V 0 bases, and 7 bases lay outside the gene matches. Germline values: CDR1 LNHNV, CDR2 YYDKDF (reference sequence). The CDR3 length is 16 residues. Sequencing was performed with immunoSEQ multiplex PCR; in TCRdb, only in-frame clones are kept and a portion is missing. The sample records 120,000 or so clones, just under 90% being singletons. The sequencing input was blood. The sequence was obtained from a man younger than 45 in good health. This chain joins TRBV15 and TRBJ1-5, with 7 bases aligning to TRBD1. CDR3 loop: CATSRDSAGGYQPQHF. Here the CDR3 DNA reads TGTGCCACCAGCAGAGATTCGGCAGGGGGGTATCAGCCCCAGCATTTT.